Listed here are 14 T cell receptor beta chains from one sample, sequenced in a study of shared clonotypes between healthy human individuals. The protocol was immunoSEQ multiplex PCR, while the TCRdb copy is restricted to in-frame clones and leaves out a portion. Of about 590,000 clones detected, less than 97% appear once; the ten largest clones hold 0.11%. Naive CD8 cells lacked CD45RO, underwent positive selection for CCR7 and left out terminally differentiated effector memory CD45RA+ cells. Specimen: naive CD8+ T cells sorted from blood. The receptors here all came from a woman aged 30 to 39 in good health.

V is TRBV9 and J is TRBJ2-7, with D possibly being TRBD2 (5 bases). From germline, CDR1 is SGDLS and CDR2 YYNGEE. The V end was cut by 5 bases, the J end by 6 bases, with 12 bases between. The CDR3 has 12 residues. The CDR3 DNA follows: TGTGCCAGCAGTCGGGGTCCGGGCGAGCAGTACTTC. It codes for CASSRGPGEQYF.

The chain links TRBV6-1 to TRBJ1-5, with 10 bases aligning to TRBD1. The CDR3 spans 13 residues. The V and J ends lost 8 bases and 6 bases, in that order; junction bases with no gene match: 4. Germline CDR1 MNHNS, CDR2 SASEGT. CDR3 bases: TGTGCCAGCGCACGGACAGGGGGTCAGCCCCAGCATTTT. This codes for CASARTGGQPQHF.

The gene calls are TRBV19 and TRBJ1-5, with TRBD1 matching over 7 bases. CDR3 length equals 15 residues. Trimming removed 4 bases from V and 3 bases from J; junction bases left unmatched: 6. CDR1 and CDR2 from the germline V gene are LNHDA and SQIVND (reference sequence). The CDR3 sequence is CASSKTGDLNQPQHF. The CDR3 nucleotides are TGTGCCAGTAGTAAAACAGGGGACCTCAATCAGCCCCAGCATTTT.

The chain has TRBV28 and TRBJ2-1; TRBD1 aligns across 7 bases. V lost 6 bases, J lost 3 bases, and 20 bases stayed unmatched. The CDR3 is 19 residues long. The germline V gene has CDR1 MDHEN and CDR2 SYDVKM. For the CDR3, the DNA is TGTGCCAGCAGCACCATACCCCGACCGGGACAGCCCCTCTACAATGAGCAGTTCTTC. This translates into CASSTIPRPGQPLYNEQFF. Complete variable domain (other parts from reference TRBV28 and TRBJ2-1): DVKVTQSSRYLVKRTGEKVFLECVQDMDHENMFWYRQDPGLGLRLIYFSYDVKMKEKGDIPEGYSVSREKKERFSLILESASTNQTSMYLCASSTIPRPGQPLYNEQFFGPGTRLTVL.

The V call is TRBV2, the J call TRBJ2-5; D is ambiguous. The CDR3 is 13 residues long. V gave up 5 bases and J gave up 5 bases, with 12 bases separating them. Germline loops: CDR1 SNHLY, CDR2 FYNNEI. CDR3 sequence: CASSTVGSETQYF. CDR3 bases: TGTGCCAGCAGTACTGTAGGGTCGGAGACCCAGTACTTC.

In this sample, this clone turned up once. The genes are TRBV27 and TRBJ1-6; a possible D gene is TRBD1 (5 bases). This CDR3 is built from 15 residues. Germline CDR1 MNHEY, CDR2 SMNVEV (reference sequence). V was clipped by 2 bases and J by 8 bases, with 13 bases between them. Here the CDR3 reads CASSLGGQGYSPLHF. The CDR3 nucleotides read TGTGCCAGCAGTTTAGGAGGGCAGGGATATTCACCCCTCCACTTT.

The chain's CDR3 is CASSPYWGNTEAFF. CDR3 bases: TGTGCCAGCAGTCCCTACTGGGGCAACACTGAAGCTTTCTTT. The chain has TRBV28 and TRBJ1-1, with a possible D match to TRBD1 (5 bases). With 5 bases removed from V and 2 bases from J, the gap between germline ends came to 12 bases. CDR3 size: 14 residues. Germline V CDR1 and CDR2: MDHEN, SYDVKM.

As for this clone: This sample includes further DNA sequences coding for the same CDR3. The chain combines TRBV2 with TRBJ2-7, with TRBD1 matching 7 bases. This CDR3 has 13 amino acids. Looked up from germline, CDR1 is SNHLY and CDR2 is FYNNEI. V gave up 4 bases and J gave up 2 bases; unmatched junction bases: 2. CDR3 region: CASSAGTAYEQYF. DNA for the CDR3: TGTGCCAGCAGTGCAGGGACAGCCTACGAGCAGTACTTC.

The chain combines TRBV9 with TRBJ2-2; no reliable D call. The germline gives CDR1 SGDLS, CDR2 YYNGEE. The CDR3 length is 16 residues. Trimming shortened V by 4 bases and J by 3 bases, and 16 bases separated the two germline ends. CDR3 coding DNA: TGTGCCAGCAGCCCCCTGCGAGACACCTACACCGGGGAGCTGTTTTTT. The encoded protein is CASSPLRDTYTGELFF.

This clone is a singleton in its sample. V usage is TRBV7-3 and J usage is TRBJ1-1; 7 bases match TRBD1. Losses at the gene ends were 5 bases for V and 6 bases for J; bases not matched to a gene: 15. The CDR3 is 16 residues long. The germline gives CDR1 SGHTA, CDR2 FQGTGA. For the CDR3, the DNA is TGTGCCAGCAGCCGAACCATGACAGGGCGGATCTCTGAAGCTTTCTTT. Its translation: CASSRTMTGRISEAFF. Filled out from reference TRBV7-3 and TRBJ1-1, the complete variable domain reads GAGVSQTPSNKVTEKGKYVELRCDPISGHTALYWYRQSLGQGPEFLIYFQGTGAADDSGLPNDRFFAVRPEGSVSTLKIQRTERGDSAVYLCASSRTMTGRISEAFFGQGTRLTVV.

In this sample, this clone turned up once. The V gene is TRBV7-8, the J gene TRBJ2-1; 13 positions match TRBD2. The CDR3 is 20 amino acids. V lost 5 bases and J lost 1; bases outside the gene matches: 14. Germline CDR1 is SGHVS and CDR2 is FQNEAQ. CDR3 sequence (DNA): TGTGCCAGCAGCCCAGGACTAGCGGGAGTTTCTGGGCCTTCCTACAATGAGCAGTTCTTC. It specifies CASSPGLAGVSGPSYNEQFF.

The J gene is TRBJ2-3, the V gene TRBV2; 7 nucleotides match TRBD2. This CDR3 region has 15 residues. In germline, CDR1 is SNHLY, CDR2 FYNNEI. The V gene end was trimmed by 4 bases and the J gene end by 5 bases; junction bases not matched to a gene: 9. The CDR3 region is CASSGLARSGDTQYF. CDR3 nucleotides: TGTGCCAGCAGTGGACTAGCACGGAGCGGAGATACGCAGTATTTT.

The chain links TRBV28 to TRBJ1-3, with D perhaps matching TRBD1 (5 bases). Germline V lookup: CDR1 MDHEN, CDR2 SYDVKM. V was trimmed by 5 bases and J by 1 base, leaving 21 bases between them. This CDR3 spans 18 amino acids. CDR3 region: CASSPQAHPFSSGNTIYF. As DNA, the CDR3 is TGTGCCAGCAGTCCACAGGCTCACCCTTTCTCTTCTGGAAACACCATATATTTT.

This chain links TRBV28 with TRBJ1-2, with D maybe TRBD1 (5 bases). Trimming stripped 3 bases from V and 8 bases from J, with 16 bases between. Germline CDR1 and CDR2: MDHEN and SYDVKM. CDR3 length: 14 amino acids. CDR3 in amino acids: CASSFSRGFGGYTF. The CDR3 bases are TGTGCCAGCAGTTTTTCTCGGGGGTTTGGAGGCTACACCTTC.